This T cell receptor (beta chain) appears in the sequencing data of a study of T cell repertoires in ileal Crohn's disease. Study conclusions and caveats: Endoscopic recurrence occurred in every patient whose clonality exceeded 26.8%. Compared with CD4 T cells, sorted CD8 cells carried more expanded clones.

For this clone: As yet, its antigen is unknown.

Approximately 500 nanograms of biopsy DNA per sample underwent TCRB immunosequencing. The repertoire was sequenced with immunoSEQ multiplex PCR; TCRdb's copy has only in-frame clones and lacks some. The sample lists some 15,000 clones; 85% to 95% were seen once. Adults with ileal or ileocolonic Crohn's disease and an indication for resection were eligible. Trimming left V 1 base short and J 5 bases short, with 21 bases between. Germline V gene sequence: CDR1 SGHNT, CDR2 YYREEE (reference sequence). CDR3 length: 17 residues. Sequenced sample: ileal tissue. This chain links TRBV5-4 with TRBJ1-1; tentatively, D is TRBD1 (6 bases). The TCR sequence derives from an adult with Crohn's disease. The CDR3 protein is CASSLPAGVGARTEAFF. CDR3 DNA: TGTGCCAGCAGCTTGCCGGCGGGAGTGGGGGCGAGGACTGAAGCTTTCTTT.